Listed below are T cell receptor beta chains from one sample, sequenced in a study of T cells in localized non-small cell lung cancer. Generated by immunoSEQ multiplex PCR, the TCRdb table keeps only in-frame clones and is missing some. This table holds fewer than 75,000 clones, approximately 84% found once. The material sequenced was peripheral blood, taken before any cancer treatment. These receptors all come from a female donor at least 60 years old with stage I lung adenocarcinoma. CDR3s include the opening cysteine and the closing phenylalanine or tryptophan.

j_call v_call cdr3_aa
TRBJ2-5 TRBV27 CASSLRGAETQYF
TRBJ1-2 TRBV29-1 CSGTDRGNYGYTF
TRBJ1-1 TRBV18 CASSPQVGLNTEAFF
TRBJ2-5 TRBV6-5 CASSRAGAGQETQYF
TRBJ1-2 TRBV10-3 CAISFGGNYGYTF
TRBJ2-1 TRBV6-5 CASSLLRSSYNEQFF
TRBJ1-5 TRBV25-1 CASSAATGPGDQPQHF
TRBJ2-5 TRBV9 CASSPHGGIGQETQYF
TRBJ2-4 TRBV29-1 CSVGVLWDIQYF
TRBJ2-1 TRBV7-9 CASPWDGSYNEQFF
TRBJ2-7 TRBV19 CASSARDELLYEQYF
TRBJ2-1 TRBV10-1 CASSLDRDNEQFF
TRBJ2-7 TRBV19 CASSISPIISGYSRSLAEYEQYF
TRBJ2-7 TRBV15 CATSREVPISSYEQYF
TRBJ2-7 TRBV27 CASSLTSGGLSEQYF
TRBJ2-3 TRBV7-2 CASSQGRLAFTDTQYF
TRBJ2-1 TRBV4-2 CASSQVSGNEQFF
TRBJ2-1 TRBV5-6 CASSFQGIEQFF
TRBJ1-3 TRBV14 CASSHRTGQTDTIYF
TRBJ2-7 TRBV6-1 CASSEVSRSSYEQYF
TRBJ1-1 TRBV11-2 CASRLQGMTTEAFF
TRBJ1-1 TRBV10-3 CAISLDRNTEAFF
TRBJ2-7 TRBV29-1 CSVGGDTTYEQYF
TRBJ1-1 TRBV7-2 CASSLAGQNTEAFF
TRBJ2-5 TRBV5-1 CASSLPSGGAVETQYF
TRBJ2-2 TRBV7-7 CASSPGEIEDTNTGELFF
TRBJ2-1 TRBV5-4 CASSLAGTSGYNEQFF
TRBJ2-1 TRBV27 CASTLAGGRSEQFF
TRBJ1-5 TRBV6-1 CASSGWTESSNQPQHF
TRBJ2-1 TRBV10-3 CAIKATYNEQFF
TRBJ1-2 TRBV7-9 CASSRRTDIDYTF
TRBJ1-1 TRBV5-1 CASSLLRVNTEAFF
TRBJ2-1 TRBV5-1 CASSQEYVNEQFF
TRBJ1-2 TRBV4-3 CASSQDDAGHNYGYTF
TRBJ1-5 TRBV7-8 CASSLGGDYSNQPQHF
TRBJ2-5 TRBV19 CASSIAGGPLETQYF
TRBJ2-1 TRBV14 CASSPLAGTGQFF
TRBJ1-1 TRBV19 CASSIFLFDELYKGGEAFF
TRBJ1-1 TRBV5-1 CASSLVRDTEAFF
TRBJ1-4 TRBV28 CASSSRGEDEKLFF
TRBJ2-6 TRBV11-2 CASSPGQGHSGANVLTF
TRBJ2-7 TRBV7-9 CASSPGTSGGRIPYEQYF
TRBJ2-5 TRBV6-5 CASSPLAPETQYF
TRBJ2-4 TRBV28 CASSRGAGGDIQYF
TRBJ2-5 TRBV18 CASSPPTGVETQYF
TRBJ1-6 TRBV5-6 CASSLDRGHSPLHF
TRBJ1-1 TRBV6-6 CASSEGVPMNTEAFF
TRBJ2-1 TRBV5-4 CASSYGLAGLLSMGNEQFF
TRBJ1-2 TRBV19 CASSTGEYGYTF
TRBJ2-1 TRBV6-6 CASTAPGGLLNEQFF
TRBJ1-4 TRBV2 CASSTGGSNEKLFF
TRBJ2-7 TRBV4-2 CASSQDTFLRQYF
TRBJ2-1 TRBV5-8 CASSLIAGDGEQFF
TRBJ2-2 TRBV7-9 CASSVEQGRRELFF
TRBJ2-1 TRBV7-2 CASSNIGWGHEQFF
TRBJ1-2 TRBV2 CASSEAAGGWYGYTF
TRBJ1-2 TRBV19 CASTDRGRQAYGYTF
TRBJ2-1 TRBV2 CASRGMEREKNEQFF
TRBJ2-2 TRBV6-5 CASSYGLTTGELFF
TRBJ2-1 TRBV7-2 CASSLSAGEQFF